These 3 T cell receptor beta chains share one sample of origin, sequenced in a study of T cell responses to AZD1222 COVID-19 vaccine. Produced via immunoSEQ multiplex PCR; TCRdb's table is partial and in-frame only. The sample has 120,000 to 150,000 clones, approximately 89% seen once. This specimen consisted of peripheral blood, obtained on day 0 of AZD1222 vaccination. The receptors derive from an adult in good health.

The chain links TRBV27 to TRBJ2-4, with D tentatively TRBD1 (6 bases). The V and J ends lost 2 bases and 5 bases respectively, with 16 bases between them. From germline, CDR1 is MNHEY and CDR2 SMNVEV (reference sequence). This CDR3 spans 16 amino acids. The CDR3 protein is CASSLTSRGPENIQYF. The CDR3 coding sequence is TGTGCCAGCAGTTTAACAAGCAGGGGTCCCGAAAACATTCAGTACTTC.

The V and J genes are TRBV15 and TRBJ2-6; 9 bases line up with TRBD1. The CDR3 spans 16 residues. The V gene's germline CDR1 is LNHNV and CDR2 YYDKDF (reference sequence). J lost 1 base, V lost 9 bases, and 7 bases had no gene match. The CDR3 region has the DNA TGTGCCACACGGACAGGGGCTATATCTGGGGCCAACGTCCTGACTTTC. Amino acid sequence: CATRTGAISGANVLTF.

J is TRBJ1-2 and V is TRBV14; TRBD1 is a possible D gene (6 bases). This CDR3 region has 15 residues. In germline, CDR1 is SGHDN, CDR2 FVKESK. V was pared by 5 bases and J by 2 bases, with 15 bases between. The CDR3 sequence is CASSDHRVANYGYTF. CDR3 coding DNA: TGTGCCAGCAGCGACCACAGGGTAGCGAACTATGGCTACACCTTC.